These 2 T cell receptor beta chains originate from one sample sequenced in a study of shared clonotypes between healthy human individuals. TCRdb keeps only in-frame clones here, not all; method: immunoSEQ multiplex PCR. The profile shows 2,500,000 or so clones, over 85% of them singletons. The sequenced sample was naive CD4+ T cells from PBMCs. Subset described: CD45RA+ positively selected. Every receptor here comes from a young man in good health. Some clones in this sample may be carry-over from other donors' samples.

This chain links TRBV5-1 with TRBJ1-2, with 7 bases identical to TRBD1. The CDR3 spans 15 residues. The trim removed 4 bases at V and 0 bases at J, leaving 6 bases unmatched. Germline V gives CDR1 SGHRS, CDR2 YFSETQ. This CDR3 reads CASSPGTDPNYGYTF. CDR3 nucleotides: TGCGCCAGCAGCCCCGGGACAGACCCTAACTATGGCTACACCTTC.

This chain joins TRBV10-1 and TRBJ2-1, with D hard to call. Trimming pared 6 bases from V and 4 bases from J, leaving 19 bases between. The CDR3 spans 16 residues. Germline CDR1 reads WNHNN; CDR2 reads SYGVQD (reference sequence). The CDR3 DNA reads TGCGCCAGCAGCGCTCCAACGACTTCTACTTACAATGAGCAGTTCTTC. The encoded protein is CASSAPTTSTYNEQFF.